These 10 T cell receptor beta chains came from one sample sequenced in a study of T cells after yellow fever vaccination. Via MiXCR, TCRdb re-called the 5' RACE reads, giving one row per CDR3 protein. The table records around 310,000 distinct CDR3 sequences, around 4.3% of them present only once. The input for sequencing was PBMCs, taken 15 days after the yellow fever booster vaccination. All receptors come from a man aged 18 to 29 who received the YFV17D yellow fever vaccine.

The table lists this clonotype with a few counts. This chain connects TRBV5-1 to TRBJ2-1; no definite D call. V was pared by 3 bases and J by 8 bases, with 12 bases between. This CDR3 is 13 amino acids long. The V gene's germline CDR1 is SGHRS and CDR2 YFSETQ. The CDR3 is CASSSPLPYEQFF. DNA for the CDR3: TGCGCCAGCAGCTCCCCACTCCCTTATGAGCAGTTCTTC.

This clonotype was detected ten times or more. The chain couples TRBV6-5 to TRBJ1-1; 9 bases map to TRBD1. Per the germline V gene, CDR1 is MNHEY and CDR2 is SVGAGI. The length of the CDR3 is 14 residues. The trim removed 5 bases at V and 7 bases at J, leaving 8 bases unmatched. CDR3 bases: TGTGCCAGCAGTGACTTACAGGGGGCTGGTGAAGCTTTCTTT. This codes for CASSDLQGAGEAFF.

The genes are TRBV20-1 and TRBJ2-7; possibly TRBD1 for D (6 bases). The CDR3 runs 14 residues. Germline values: CDR1 DFQATT, CDR2 SNEGSKA (reference sequence). Trimming pared 1 base from V and 0 bases from J, leaving 10 bases between. CDR3 nucleotide sequence: TGCAGTGCTAGAGGGACAGCGACCTCCTACGAGCAGTACTTC. Translated, it gives CSARGTATSYEQYF.

Many counts were recorded for this clonotype. The rearrangement links TRBV5-6 to TRBJ2-4; D gene ambiguous. This CDR3 comprises 20 residues. Trimming stripped 0 bases from V and 0 bases from J, with 22 bases between. CDR1 and CDR2 (germline): SGHDT, YYEEEE. CDR3 sequence: CASSLVAAGGATLAKNIQYF. The CDR3 bases are TGTGCCAGCAGCTTGGTGGCTGCTGGTGGAGCTACCTTAGCCAAAAACATTCAGTACTTC.

Written as DNA, the CDR3 is TGTGCAAGTCGCTTAGCTCCAGGCAGGGCAAACACTGAAGCTTTCTTT. It specifies CASRLAPGRANTEAFF. The rearrangement joins TRBV12-2 to TRBJ1-1. TRBV12-2 counts as a pseudogene. The CDR3 is 16 amino acids.

Only a few counts were recorded for this clonotype. The chain employs TRBV27 and TRBJ1-3; the D is unclear. CDR3 length: 13 amino acids. Trimming stripped 4 bases from V and 7 bases from J, with 11 bases between. Per the germline V gene, CDR1 is MNHEY and CDR2 is SMNVEV (reference sequence). The CDR3 DNA reads as TGTGCCAGCAGTTCGAAAGGGAGGAACACCATATATTTT. This encodes CASSSKGRNTIYF.

This clonotype was detected only a few times. The CDR3 DNA reads as TGTGCCAGCAGCTCCCGGCCTATAGCCCCTGGAAACACCATATATTTT. Its protein product is CASSSRPIAPGNTIYF. The chain uses TRBV7-6 and TRBJ1-3; no reliable D call. The V end was cut by 4 bases, the J end by 2 bases, with 15 bases between. The CDR3 has 16 amino acids. Germline CDR1 SGHVS, CDR2 FNYEAQ.

This clonotype came up many times. This chain connects TRBV7-2 to TRBJ1-5, with 7 bases lining up with TRBD1. Losses at the gene ends were 4 bases for V and 7 bases for J; bases not matched to a gene: 7. Germline assignment: CDR1 SGHTA and CDR2 FQGNSA. CDR3 size: 14 residues. Here the CDR3 reads CASSSNRGEQPQHF. CDR3 DNA sequence: TGTGCCAGCAGCTCCAACAGGGGAGAGCAGCCCCAGCATTTT.

This clonotype has a handful of counts. DNA of the CDR3: TGTGCCAGCAGTCCCCAACCGATGAACACTGAAGCTTTCTTT. Its protein is CASSPQPMNTEAFF. V and J are TRBV6-1 and TRBJ1-1; D uncertain. V lost 5 bases and J lost 0, with 10 bases in between. CDR3 length: 14 residues. Germline V CDR1 and CDR2: MNHNS, SASEGT.

This clonotype turned up a few times. The chain couples TRBV10-3 to TRBJ1-3, with D unresolved. From germline, CDR1 is ENHRY and CDR2 SYGVKD. Trimming shortened V by 1 base and J by 2 bases, and 6 bases separated the two germline ends. The CDR3 runs 14 residues. The CDR3 sequence is CAISEYGTGNTIYF. In nucleotides, the CDR3 is TGTGCCATCAGTGAGTACGGCACTGGAAACACCATATATTTT.